The sequence of this T cell receptor (beta chain) was determined in a study of human T cells and chemical hapten exposure. Study-level results: The formation of large CDR3 similarity clusters by expanded TCRs significantly exceeded that of controls. Unchanged with DPC sensitization were TCRs above 1 in 1000 frequency.

TCRdb re-analysed the RACE reads in MiXCR, keeping a single row per CDR3 protein. The sample consists of 250,000 or so distinct CDR3 sequences, roughly 7.4% of them appearing once. This clonotype has more than one count but fewer than ten. Its specificity is unknown. Sample time point: pre-sensitization, week 0. Treatment specified: therapeutic diphenylcyclopropenone sensitization with weekly scalp DPC. This receptor was taken from a man aged 18-30 years with alopecia areata. Some clones in this sample may be carry-over from other donors' samples. This specimen consisted of whole blood, obtained in connection with sensitization to the hapten diphenylcyclopropenone (DPC).

CDR3 amino acids: CSARALAGVLADTQYF. The CDR3 DNA is TGCAGTGCTAGAGCGCTAGCGGGGGTCTTAGCAGATACGCAGTATTTT. The chain recombines TRBV20-1 with TRBJ2-3; 10 bases fit TRBD2. The CDR3 runs 16 residues. Germline CDR1 and CDR2: DFQATT and SNEGSKA (reference sequence). The V and J ends lost 1 base and 4 bases, in that order; junction bases with no gene match: 8.